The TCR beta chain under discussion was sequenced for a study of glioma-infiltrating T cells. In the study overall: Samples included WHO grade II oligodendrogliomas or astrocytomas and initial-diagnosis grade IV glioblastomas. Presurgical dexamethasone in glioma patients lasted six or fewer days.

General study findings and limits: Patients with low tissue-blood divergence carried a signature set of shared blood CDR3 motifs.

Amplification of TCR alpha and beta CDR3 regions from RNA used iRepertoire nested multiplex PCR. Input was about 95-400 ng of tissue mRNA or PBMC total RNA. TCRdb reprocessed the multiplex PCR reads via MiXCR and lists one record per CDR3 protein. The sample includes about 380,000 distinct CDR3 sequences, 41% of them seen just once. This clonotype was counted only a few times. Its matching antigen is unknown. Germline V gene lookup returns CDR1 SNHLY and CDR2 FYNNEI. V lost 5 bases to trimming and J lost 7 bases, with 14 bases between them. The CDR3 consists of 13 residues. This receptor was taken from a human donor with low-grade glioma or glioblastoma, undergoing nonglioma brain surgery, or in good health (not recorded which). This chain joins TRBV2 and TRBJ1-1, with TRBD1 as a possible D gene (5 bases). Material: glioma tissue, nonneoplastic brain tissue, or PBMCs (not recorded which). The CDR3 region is CASSSGRQIEAFF. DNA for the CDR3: TGTGCCAGCAGTTCCGGTCGACAGATTGAAGCTTTCTTT. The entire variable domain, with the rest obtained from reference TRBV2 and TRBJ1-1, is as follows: EPEVTQTPSHQVTQMGQEVILRCVPISNHLYFYWYRQILGQKVEFLVSFYNNEISEKSEIFDDQFSVERPDGSNFTLKIRSTKLEDSAMYFCASSSGRQIEAFFGQGTRLTVV.